The T cell receptor beta chain under discussion was sequenced for a study of blood T cell repertoires in COVID-19. Recovered Cohort 3 donors showed two negative PCRs, clearance, or symptom resolution. Germline CDR1 reads SNHLY; CDR2 reads FYNNEI. J was trimmed by 3 bases and V by 7 bases; bases with no gene match: 9. The CDR3 consists of 15 residues. Measured with immunoSEQ multiplex PCR; TCRdb has only the in-frame clones, and not every one. The sample gives 150,000 to 200,000 clones, approximately 82% of which show up once; 17% is in the top ten. The sample taken for sequencing was PBMCs or T cells enriched from blood (not recorded which). This TCR derives from a woman between 50 and 59 years old who had recovered from COVID-19. This chain joins TRBV2 and TRBJ1-5, with 7 bases lining up with TRBD1. This chain's CDR3 is CASKQGMKNNQPQHF. In DNA form, the CDR3 reads TGTGCCAGCAAACAGGGGATGAAGAACAATCAGCCCCAGCATTTT.